Included here is one T cell receptor (beta chain) sequence, with context. Its antigen remains unidentified. J gave up 4 bases and V 0 bases, and 7 bases lay outside the gene matches. Germline CDR1 is MNHEY and CDR2 is SMNVEV (reference sequence). The CDR3 totals 17 residues. The data are from a study of PD-1 blockade in classical Hodgkin lymphoma. Every single patient, without exception, relapsed after autologous stem cell transplantation, and brentuximab vedotin exposure varied. Assay: immunoSEQ multiplex PCR; the TCRdb copy retains only in-frame clones and omits some. The sample lists approximately 73,000 clones, approximately 94% occurring once. The study, taken as a whole, reports: Still unresolved is the cause of the repertoire differences, which may be disease activity or prior therapy.

J is TRBJ2-2 and V is TRBV27; 8 bases line up with TRBD1. This clonotype originated in a human donor with classical Hodgkin lymphoma. The material was peripheral blood mononuclear cells (PBMCs), obtained at baseline. Here the CDR3 reads CASSLSEVTGATGELFF. In DNA form, the CDR3 reads TGTGCCAGCAGTTTATCGGAGGTGACAGGGGCCACCGGGGAGCTGTTTTTT.